The rows below give T cell receptor beta chains drawn from one sample of a study of OX40 agonist ivuxolimab in advanced cancers. Assay used: immunoSEQ multiplex PCR; TCRdb lists only in-frame clones, some missing. The data contain some 80,000 clones, roughly 94% of them seen just once; the ten biggest clones take up over 20%. This sample comprised CD4+ or CD8+ T cells sorted from blood, obtained in a trial of the OX40 agonist ivuxolimab. The source is an adult with an advanced solid tumor such as melanoma, head and neck, liver or kidney cancer. Both conserved end residues are part of each CDR3. A D gene is named only where the DNA matches it firmly. Clone size, where shown, is once, few, many, or a class for clones that have expanded.

clone_size	j_call	d_call	v_call	cdr3_nt	cdr3_aa
.	TRBJ1-2	.	TRBV27	TGTGCCAGCAGGAGCCGGGACCGGGCCGAGGGCTACACCTTC	CASRSRDRAEGYTF
.	TRBJ2-7	.	TRBV6-5	TGTGCCAGCAGCCCCAGCTACGAGCAGTACTTC	CASSPSYEQYF
.	TRBJ1-1	.	TRBV11-2	TGTGCCAGCAGCTTAGGGGCGGGGAACACTGAAGCTTTCTTT	CASSLGAGNTEAFF
.	TRBJ1-1	.	TRBV25-1	TGTGCCAGCAGTGAGTCCTTATCAGGGTCCACTGAAGCTTTCTTT	CASSESLSGSTEAFF
.	TRBJ1-1	.	TRBV4-3	TGCGCCAGCAGCCAATCCGGGACGACAACCCCCTACACTGAAGCTTTCTTT	CASSQSGTTTPYTEAFF
.	TRBJ2-7	.	TRBV9	TGTGCCAGCAGCGTCGGGGGTACGTACGAGCAGTACTTC	CASSVGGTYEQYF
.	TRBJ2-7	.	TRBV19	TGTGCCAGTAGTATCGGAGGGGGCATCTACGAGCAGTACTTC	CASSIGGGIYEQYF
.	TRBJ1-1	.	TRBV4-1	TGCGCCAGCAGCCAAGGACGGGGGGCGGCTGAAGCTTTCTTT	CASSQGRGAAEAFF
once	TRBJ2-5	.	TRBV19	TGTGCCAGTAGACCTACTCCGGGATATAACGTAGAGACCCAGTACTTC	CASRPTPGYNVETQYF
.	TRBJ2-7	.	TRBV7-2	TGTGCCAGCAGCCCAGGGGTCTCCTCCGAGCAGTACTTC	CASSPGVSSEQYF
.	TRBJ2-1	.	TRBV7-9	TGTGCCAGCAGCTCAAATCTGGAGAATGAGCAGTTCTTC	CASSSNLENEQFF
few	TRBJ2-1	TRBD1	TRBV7-8	TGTGCCAGCAGCTTAGGGCCGGGACAGGCCTACAATGAGCAGTTCTTC	CASSLGPGQAYNEQFF
.	TRBJ1-6	.	TRBV4-3	TGCGCCAGCAGCCTCACCCTTGACAGTTATAATTCACCCCTCCACTTT	CASSLTLDSYNSPLHF
.	TRBJ2-1	TRBD1	TRBV7-9	TGTGCCAGCAGCGTGGACAGGATTTACAATGAGCAGTTCTTC	CASSVDRIYNEQFF
.	TRBJ1-2	.	TRBV4-3	TGCGCCAGCAGCCAAGATCTTCCGAGTAACTATGGCTACACCTTC	CASSQDLPSNYGYTF
once	TRBJ1-4	.	TRBV27	TGTGCCAGCAGTTTATCTTCGGTCCGAAATGAAAAACTGTTTTTT	CASSLSSVRNEKLFF
.	TRBJ2-1	.	TRBV13	TGTGCCAGCGGGGACCTGGGACGGGCTCACAATGAGCAGTTCTTC	CASGDLGRAHNEQFF
.	TRBJ2-7	TRBD1	TRBV7-8	TGTGCCAGCAGCTTAGCGGAGGGACAGGGAATACACGAGCAGTACTTC	CASSLAEGQGIHEQYF
few	TRBJ2-7	.	TRBV25-1	TGTGCCAGCAGTGAATCAACAGGGTTGGGTTACGAGCAGTACTTC	CASSESTGLGYEQYF
.	TRBJ1-1	TRBD1	TRBV10-3	TGTGCCATCAGTGAGTCGGGACAGGGGCGAGAAGCTTTCTTT	CAISESGQGREAFF
.	TRBJ2-1	.	TRBV7-3	TGTGCCAGCAGCTTAACGGTGGGCAGGGGCAATGAGCAGTTCTTC	CASSLTVGRGNEQFF
.	TRBJ2-3	TRBD2	TRBV7-9	TGTGCCAGCAGCTTAACTAGCGGGGGGGATGGATTAACAGATACGCAGTATTTT	CASSLTSGGDGLTDTQYF
.	TRBJ2-2	TRBD2	TRBV5-5	TGTGCCAGCAGCCCGTCCGAGACCGGCGAGGGACTAGTGAACACCGGGGAGCTGTTTTTT	CASSPSETGEGLVNTGELFF
.	TRBJ2-7	.	TRBV9	TGTGCCAGCAGCGACCCTGGGGTGCAGTACTTC	CASSDPGVQYF
.	TRBJ2-5	.	TRBV15	TGTGCCACCAGCAACCCAAAGAGGCTGGGGACCCAGTACTTC	CATSNPKRLGTQYF
.	TRBJ2-3	.	TRBV6-5	TGTGCCAGCATTTCCAGCGGGCCGCGAGATACGCAGTATTTT	CASISSGPRDTQYF
.	TRBJ1-5	.	TRBV29-1	TGCAGCGTTGCCGGAGGGGTAAGCAATCAGCCCCAGCATTTT	CSVAGGVSNQPQHF
.	TRBJ2-7	.	TRBV7-9	TGTGCCAGCAGCTTGGGTTGGGGACGGATCTACGAGCAGTACTTC	CASSLGWGRIYEQYF
.	TRBJ1-2	.	TRBV19	TGTGCCAGTAGTTCCCAGACCTATGGCTACACCTTC	CASSSQTYGYTF
.	TRBJ1-1	TRBD1	TRBV7-9	TGTGCCAGCAGCTTAGCTGGGACAGGGGCCCTTAGGGGCCTTGAAGCTTTCTTT	CASSLAGTGALRGLEAFF
.	TRBJ1-1	.	TRBV4-3	TGCGCCAGCAGCCAAGAGCCATTAGACAGAAACACTGAAGCTTTCTTT	CASSQEPLDRNTEAFF
few	TRBJ1-2	.	TRBV4-1	TGCGCCAGCAGCCAAGATCCTGGGGGCTACACCTTC	CASSQDPGGYTF
.	TRBJ2-1	TRBD2	TRBV27	TGTGCCAGCAGTTTATCCGGGACTAGCGGATACAATGAGCAGTTCTTC	CASSLSGTSGYNEQFF
once	TRBJ1-1	.	TRBV6-5	TGTGCCAGCAGTTACTCGGGGCAGGGACTATACACTGAAGCTTTCTTT	CASSYSGQGLYTEAFF
.	TRBJ2-1	.	TRBV29-1	TGCAGCGTTGAAGGTAGACGGGTGGCTCTAAATGAGCAGTTCTTC	CSVEGRRVALNEQFF
.	TRBJ1-1	.	TRBV12-5	TGTGCTAGTGGTTTCTGGGTGTCTGGGGGCGAGACTAAGAACACTGAAGCTTTCTTT	CASGFWVSGGETKNTEAFF
.	TRBJ2-7	.	TRBV6-6	TGTGCCAGCACCCCTAGTGAGGGCGAGTACGAGCAGTACTTC	CASTPSEGEYEQYF
.	TRBJ2-1	.	TRBV11-2	TGTGCCAGCAGCACCGGGACAACCCACAATGAGCAGTTCTTC	CASSTGTTHNEQFF
.	TRBJ1-1	TRBD1	TRBV6-5	TGTGCCAGCAGTCTCTACAGGGGGTCTAACACTGAAGCTTTCTTT	CASSLYRGSNTEAFF
.	TRBJ2-7	.	TRBV4-3	TGCGCCAGCAGCCAAGATACGGTTTCCTACGAGCAGTACTTC	CASSQDTVSYEQYF
.	TRBJ2-5	.	TRBV7-6	TGTGCTAGCAGGGAAGGGGGAGTAGGGGAGACCCAGTACTTC	CASREGGVGETQYF
.	TRBJ1-3	.	TRBV6-5	TGTGCCAGCAGTTACTCGGGTTTATCCTCTGGAAACACCATATATTTT	CASSYSGLSSGNTIYF
.	TRBJ2-1	TRBD1	TRBV9	TGTGCCAGCAGCGCGGACAGGGGGCCTTTGAATGAGCAGTTCTTC	CASSADRGPLNEQFF
.	TRBJ1-6	.	TRBV5-8	TGTGCCAGCAGCTCACCACAGGGATGGGGGTCACCCCTCCACTTT	CASSSPQGWGSPLHF
.	TRBJ1-1	.	TRBV5-6	TGTGCCAGCAGCTTGGCCGGGGGAGGGGAATGGAACACTGAAGCTTTCTTT	CASSLAGGGEWNTEAFF
.	TRBJ1-1	TRBD1	TRBV7-3	TGTGCCAGCAGCTTAGGGGGACAGTCTAAGGTAATGAACACTGAAGCTTTCTTT	CASSLGGQSKVMNTEAFF
.	TRBJ1-3	.	TRBV6-5	TGTGCCAGCAGTCCCCGGAAATCTGGAAACACCATATATTTT	CASSPRKSGNTIYF
.	TRBJ2-5	.	TRBV7-9	TGTGCCAGCAGCCACTGGACAGACCAAGAGACCCAGTACTTC	CASSHWTDQETQYF